The 30 T cell receptor beta chains below come from one sample, sequenced in a study of OX40 agonist ivuxolimab in advanced cancers. The repertoire was sequenced with immunoSEQ multiplex PCR; TCRdb's copy has only in-frame clones and lacks some. The sample carries 80,000 or so clones, 80% to 95% recorded once. The sample in question was CD4+ or CD8+ T cells sorted from blood, obtained in a trial of the OX40 agonist ivuxolimab. These receptors were obtained from an adult with an advanced solid tumor such as melanoma, head and neck, liver or kidney cancer.

The rearrangement links TRBV27 to TRBJ2-6, with a possible D match to TRBD1 (6 bases). V shed 1 base and J shed 2 bases, with 12 bases lying between them. Germline V lookup: CDR1 MNHEY, CDR2 SMNVEV (reference sequence). The CDR3 covers 17 residues. The CDR3 loop reads CASSLWQGRPGANVLTF. CDR3 bases: TGTGCCAGCAGTTTATGGCAGGGGCGGCCTGGGGCCAACGTCCTGACTTTC.

The table lists this clone with a count of one. This chain uses TRBV28 with TRBJ1-2; D is uncertain. The length of the CDR3 is 14 residues. Germline V CDR1 and CDR2: MDHEN, SYDVKM. V lost 4 bases and J 8 bases, leaving 17 bases between the germline ends. The CDR3 coding sequence is TGTGCCAGCAGTTCGCCCCAAGGGCCCTACGGCTACACCTTC. Protein product: CASSSPQGPYGYTF.

The rearrangement uses TRBV4-2 and TRBJ1-1; D may be TRBD1 (5 bases). Trimming pared 1 base from V and 5 bases from J, leaving 20 bases between. CDR1 and CDR2 from the germline V gene are LGHNA and YNFKEQ. This CDR3 is 17 amino acids long. DNA for the CDR3: TGTGCCAGCAGCCAAGGGGCCGGGACGGTGGGTAATACTGAAGCTTTCTTT. Its protein is CASSQGAGTVGNTEAFF.

This clone was seen once. The chain couples TRBV28 to TRBJ2-1; D is unclear. Trimming removed 5 bases at V and 5 bases at J, with 7 bases between. The CDR3 spans 12 residues. Germline-derived CDR1 and CDR2 are MDHEN and SYDVKM. The chain's CDR3 is CASSRKNNEQFF. Here the CDR3 DNA reads TGTGCCAGCAGTCGTAAGAACAATGAGCAGTTCTTC.

The rearrangement uses TRBV28 and TRBJ1-4; D not certain. The germline V gene has CDR1 MDHEN and CDR2 SYDVKM. Trimming cost V 8 bases and J 3 bases, with 10 bases left between them. The CDR3 has 13 amino acids. The CDR3 DNA is TGTGCCAGCTCCGGGCAGGCTAATGAAAAACTGTTTTTT. It is translated as CASSGQANEKLFF.

J is TRBJ2-5 and V is TRBV5-6; D gene ambiguous. The CDR3 loop spans 16 amino acids. Germline assignment: CDR1 SGHDT and CDR2 YYEEEE. Between the trimmed V and J ends, which lost 1 base and 7 bases, there was a span of 20 bases. The CDR3 region has the DNA TGTGCCAGCAGCTTGAATGCGGTGTCGGGTGTAGTGACCCAGTACTTC. Its translation: CASSLNAVSGVVTQYF.

This clone appeared once. V and J are TRBV15 and TRBJ1-2; no clear D. The germline V gene encodes CDR1 LNHNV and CDR2 YYDKDF (reference sequence). The CDR3 totals 13 residues. V lost 3 bases and J lost 6, with 11 bases in between. The CDR3 is CATSRRDLDGYTF. The CDR3 DNA reads TGTGCCACCAGCAGGAGGGATCTCGATGGCTACACCTTC.

The V and J genes are TRBV18 and TRBJ1-4; D not resolved. The CDR3 has 16 residues. Trimming stripped 4 bases from V and 0 bases from J, with 12 bases between. Germline V lookup: CDR1 KGHSH, CDR2 LQKENI. CDR3 nucleotide sequence: TGTGCCAGCTCACAAAGATTAGAAACAACTAATGAAAAACTGTTTTTT. Amino acid sequence: CASSQRLETTNEKLFF.

The V call is TRBV2, the J call TRBJ2-6; maybe TRBD2 (5 bases). The CDR3 is 17 residues long. Germline assignment: CDR1 SNHLY and CDR2 FYNNEI. Trimming took 0 bases from V and 2 from J, leaving 11 bases between them. The DNA for the CDR3 is TGTGCCAGCAGTGAAGCAGGGCGGGCTGCTGGGGCCAACGTCCTGACTTTC. Translation gives CASSEAGRAAGANVLTF.

The chain is built from TRBV28 and TRBJ2-7; possible D gene TRBD1, 6 bases. Trimming cost V 6 bases and J 1 base, with 13 bases left between them. Germline CDR1 reads MDHEN; CDR2 reads SYDVKM. This CDR3 is built from 14 residues. The CDR3 reads CASRELQGSYEQYF. The CDR3 nucleotides are TGTGCCAGCAGAGAATTACAGGGTTCCTACGAGCAGTACTTC.

The genes are TRBV11-2 and TRBJ2-7; TRBD2 matches at 11 bases. Germline V CDR1 and CDR2: SGHAT, FQNNGV. The CDR3 sequence is 19 residues long. Trimming took 2 bases from V and 2 from J; bases not matched to a gene: 14. CDR3 region: CASSLFVTALAGGTYEQYF. CDR3 nucleotides: TGTGCCAGCAGCTTATTTGTGACCGCCCTAGCGGGAGGAACCTACGAGCAGTACTTC.

The chain carries TRBV19 and TRBJ2-1; unclear D gene. V was shortened by 6 bases and J by 2 bases, with 20 bases between the two germline ends. Germline lookup yields CDR1 LNHDA and CDR2 SQIVND (reference sequence). CDR3 length: 17 amino acids. CDR3 coding DNA: TGTGCCAGTAGCATACCCCCATCCTACGGAACCTACAATGAGCAGTTCTTC. This sequence encodes CASSIPPSYGTYNEQFF.

The chain links TRBV15 to TRBJ2-1; D perhaps matches TRBD2 (7 bases). CDR3 length equals 17 residues. V dropped 5 bases and J dropped 0 bases, with 17 bases sitting between them. Germline CDR1 and CDR2: LNHNV and YYDKDF (reference sequence). CDR3: CATSGPGGPSSYNEQFF. CDR3 DNA sequence: TGTGCCACCAGCGGACCGGGGGGCCCTAGCTCCTACAATGAGCAGTTCTTC.

As regards this clone: Other DNA sequences in the same sample also yield this CDR3. This sequence joins TRBV2 and TRBJ2-5; maybe TRBD1 (7 bases). This CDR3 is 15 amino acids long. Trimming pared 2 bases from V and 7 bases from J, leaving 17 bases between. Germline V gene data show CDR1 as SNHLY and CDR2 as FYNNEI. CDR3 residues: CASSERGQGGGTQYF. Here the CDR3 DNA reads TGTGCCAGCAGTGAACGGGGGCAGGGGGGAGGGACCCAGTACTTC.

The chain carries TRBV6-6 and TRBJ2-4; D is uncertain. Trimming pared 2 bases from V and 8 bases from J, leaving 4 bases between. The CDR3 is 11 residues long. Germline V gene lookup returns CDR1 MNHNY and CDR2 SVGAGI (reference sequence). The CDR3 reads CASSYGYIQYF. As DNA, the CDR3 is TGTGCCAGCAGTTACGGTTACATTCAGTACTTC.

The chain carries TRBV5-1 and TRBJ2-3, with a possible D match to TRBD1 (7 bases). V was clipped by 0 bases and J by 4 bases, with 15 bases between them. Germline V gives CDR1 SGHRS, CDR2 YFSETQ. The CDR3 spans 16 residues. CDR3 residues: CASSLESGGTADTQYF. In DNA form, the CDR3 reads TGCGCCAGCAGCTTGGAATCAGGGGGGACGGCAGATACGCAGTATTTT.

The chain joins TRBV19 to TRBJ2-1; 12 nucleotides match TRBD2. Germline values: CDR1 LNHDA, CDR2 SQIVND (reference sequence). J was trimmed by 5 bases and V by 6 bases; bases with no gene match: 8. The length of the CDR3 is 16 residues. The CDR3 spells CASRGTRTSGDNEQFF. CDR3 nucleotides: TGTGCCAGTAGGGGCACCCGGACTAGCGGGGACAATGAGCAGTTCTTC.

This clone was observed a single time. The chain uses TRBV7-6 and TRBJ2-7; no firm D call. Germline V gives CDR1 SGHVS, CDR2 FNYEAQ. The CDR3 extends over 14 amino acids. Trimming removed 4 bases from V and 0 bases from J, with 10 bases in between. CDR3 amino acids: CASSSFASSYEQYF. CDR3 DNA sequence: TGTGCCAGCAGCTCCTTCGCCTCCTCCTACGAGCAGTACTTC.

V and J are TRBV29-1 and TRBJ2-7; TRBD1 is a possible D gene (6 bases). The CDR3 sequence is 13 residues long. The V end was cut by 4 bases, the J end by 9 bases, with 19 bases between. Germline V lookup: CDR1 SQVTM, CDR2 ANQGSEA. The DNA of the CDR3 is TGCAGCGTTGCGACAGGCCAGGCGGACGGGCAGTACTTC. Amino acids: CSVATGQADGQYF.

The genes are TRBV7-9 and TRBJ2-3; a possible D gene is TRBD2 (6 bases). CDR3 length equals 15 residues. Germline CDR1 reads SEHNR; CDR2 reads FQNEAQ (reference sequence). Trimming shortened V by 6 bases and J by 1 base, and 14 bases separated the two germline ends. Here the CDR3 DNA reads TGTGCCAGCAGTCTAGCGCTGACGGGCACAGATACGCAGTATTTT. This encodes CASSLALTGTDTQYF.

V and J are TRBV11-3 and TRBJ2-3; 9 bases map to TRBD2. The CDR3 runs to 14 residues. Germline CDR1 is SGHNT and CDR2 is YENEEA. The trim removed 8 bases at V and 0 bases at J, leaving 3 bases unmatched. CDR3 nucleotides: TGTGCCAGCCGACTAGCGGCAAGCACAGATACGCAGTATTTT. The encoded protein is CASRLAASTDTQYF.

The chain combines TRBV4-2 with TRBJ1-2; D is perhaps TRBD1 (5 bases). V was cut by 0 bases and J by 3 bases, with 11 bases left in between. The CDR3 totals 15 residues. Germline loops: CDR1 LGHNA, CDR2 YNFKEQ. The CDR3 nucleotides are TGTGCCAGCAGCCAAGATCTGAGGGGCGACTATGGCTACACCTTC. Its translation is CASSQDLRGDYGYTF.

The chain has TRBV7-8 and TRBJ1-5; 9 bases fit TRBD1. V shed 2 bases, J shed 4 bases, and the junction held 3 bases outside the gene matches. The CDR3 extends over 15 amino acids. CDR1 and CDR2 (germline): SGHVS, FQNEAQ. CDR3 amino acids: CASSLSTGGNQPQHF. The CDR3 DNA sequence: TGTGCCAGCAGCTTATCGACAGGGGGTAATCAGCCCCAGCATTTT.

CDR3 sequence reads: CASSSHQGGVAFF. CDR3 DNA: TGTGCCAGCAGCTCTCATCAAGGGGGCGTAGCTTTCTTT. The gene calls are TRBV28 and TRBJ1-1; TRBD1 agrees at 7 bases. Germline V gene lookup returns CDR1 MDHEN and CDR2 SYDVKM. The V gene end was trimmed by 6 bases and the J gene end by 10 bases; junction bases not matched to a gene: 11. This CDR3 region has 13 residues.

The chain has TRBV2 and TRBJ1-2; possible D gene TRBD1, 6 bases. CDR1 and CDR2 (germline): SNHLY, FYNNEI. Between the trimmed V and J ends, which lost 6 bases and 2 bases, there was a span of 10 bases. The CDR3 consists of 13 residues. Here the CDR3 reads CASRVTGNYGYTF. The CDR3, as DNA: TGTGCCAGCAGAGTCACAGGGAACTATGGCTACACCTTC.

This rearrangement joins TRBV10-2 to TRBJ1-5, with 7 positions matching TRBD1. The CDR3 spans 14 residues. CDR1 and CDR2 (germline): WSHSY, SAAADI. V was pared by 6 bases and J by 7 bases, with 9 bases of the junction left unmatched. The CDR3 DNA sequence: TGCGCCAGCAGCGCTACAGGGGTTGAACAGCCCCAGCATTTT. Protein: CASSATGVEQPQHF.

This clone was observed a handful of times. The J gene is TRBJ1-5, the V gene TRBV19; D gene ambiguous. V gave up 3 bases and J gave up 5 bases, with 8 bases separating them. The CDR3 contains 13 residues. Germline loops: CDR1 LNHDA, CDR2 SQIVND (reference sequence). The CDR3 region is CASSMNGHQPQHF. The CDR3 nucleotides are TGTGCCAGTAGTATGAATGGGCATCAGCCCCAGCATTTT.

The DNA of the CDR3 is TGTGCCAGCAGCTTAGGCCAAGCGGGAGGGCCTCGGACCCAGTACTTC. Protein product: CASSLGQAGGPRTQYF. The chain has TRBV7-2 and TRBJ2-5, with TRBD2 matching over 10 bases. The CDR3 totals 16 residues. Germline CDR1 SGHTA, CDR2 FQGNSA. After removal of 1 base from V and 7 bases from J, the junction contained 9 bases not matched to a gene.

J is TRBJ2-5 and V is TRBV5-4, with D unresolved. Per germline, CDR1 SGHNT and CDR2 YYREEE (reference sequence). The CDR3 spans 12 residues. V lost 5 bases and J 5 bases, leaving 10 bases between the germline ends. The CDR3 DNA is TGTGCCAGCAGTCGGTCGGATGAGACCCAGTACTTC. Translation gives CASSRSDETQYF.

The chain recombines TRBV5-1 with TRBJ2-7; 11 positions match TRBD2. V lost 4 bases to trimming and J lost 5 bases; unmatched junction nucleotides: 8. Germline-derived CDR1 and CDR2 are SGHRS and YFSETQ. The CDR3 has 15 amino acids. The CDR3 DNA follows: TGCGCCAGCAGCACACTAGCGGGAGTCGGGAACGAGCAGTACTTC. Its translation: CASSTLAGVGNEQYF.